These 24 T cell receptor beta chains were all obtained from the same sample, sequenced in a study of T-cell memory formation after mild COVID-19. TCRdb processed the 5' RACE reads anew with MiXCR; each CDR3 protein has one entry. The sample consists of about 450,000 distinct CDR3 sequences, about a quarter of them appearing once. What was sequenced was PBMCs or a T cell subset sorted from them (not recorded which). The receptors were sampled from an adult woman who had mild COVID-19 (a few samples of this study predate the infection). Cell type and time point are not known.

This clonotype was observed a few times. The genes are TRBV15 and TRBJ2-7; maybe TRBD1 (7 bases). Per germline, CDR1 LNHNV and CDR2 YYDKDF (reference sequence). The CDR3 runs 15 residues. The V and J ends lost 5 bases and 1 base respectively, with 15 bases between them. The CDR3 sequence is CATSRGGTASYEQYF. In DNA, the CDR3 is TGTGCCACCAGCCGAGGCGGGACAGCGTCCTACGAGCAGTACTTC.

This clonotype has just a few counts. The V call is TRBV5-1, the J call TRBJ1-2; a weak D match, TRBD1 (6 bases). The germline V gene encodes CDR1 SGHRS and CDR2 YFSETQ. The ends were cut back, 3 bases at V and 4 bases at J, with 13 bases in the middle. The CDR3 has 14 amino acids. The CDR3 region is CASSSQGMRYGYTF. The CDR3 bases are TGCGCCAGCAGCTCCCAGGGGATGCGCTATGGCTACACCTTC.

This sequence joins TRBV6-2 or TRBV6-3 and TRBJ2-5; the D gene is possibly TRBD1 (6 bases). Germline V gene lookup returns CDR1 MNHEY and CDR2 SVGEGT. The V and J ends lost 8 bases and 7 bases respectively, with 14 bases between them. CDR3 size: 12 residues. The CDR3 nucleotides read TGTGCCAGCGGGGGCGGCCTACGGACCCAGTACTTC. It codes for CASGGGLRTQYF.

This rearrangement joins TRBV24-1 to TRBJ2-1, with 8 bases lining up with TRBD2. Trimming at V came to 7 bases and at J to 10 bases, leaving 17 bases not matched to a gene. The CDR3 consists of 16 residues. The germline gives CDR1 KGHDR, CDR2 SFDVKD. For the CDR3, the DNA is TGTGCCACCAGACCCGCGCGTAGCGGGAATACTGGAGAGCAGTTCTTC. Amino acid sequence: CATRPARSGNTGEQFF.

This clonotype was seen a few times. The V gene is TRBV24-1, the J gene TRBJ1-1; 7 bases are shared with TRBD1. Germline-derived CDR1 and CDR2 are KGHDR and SFDVKD. CDR3 length: 15 residues. The V segment lost 3 bases and the J segment 4 bases; nucleotides outside the gene matches: 7. The CDR3 DNA sequence: TGTGCCACCAGTGATCCGGGCTCAGGGGGCACTGAAGCTTTCTTT. It encodes CATSDPGSGGTEAFF.

This clonotype was seen a handful of times. V and J are TRBV2 and TRBJ2-7; 7 bases are shared with TRBD1. Germline values: CDR1 SNHLY, CDR2 FYNNEI. The CDR3 covers 15 residues. V lost 5 bases, J lost 0 bases, and 7 bases stayed unmatched. CDR3: CASSSETGYSYEQYF. In nucleotides, the CDR3 is TGTGCCAGCAGTTCAGAGACAGGGTACTCCTACGAGCAGTACTTC.

The rearrangement uses TRBV20-1 and TRBJ2-7, with TRBD2 identical over 7 bases. The CDR3 totals 14 residues. The germline CDR1 and CDR2 sequences are DFQATT and SNEGSKA (reference sequence). V was clipped by 0 bases and J by 7 bases; unmatched bases: 9. The CDR3 coding sequence is TGCAGTGCTAGAGAGACTGGGAGGGAGGATGAGCAGTACTTC. Protein: CSARETGREDEQYF.

The V gene is TRBV7-3, the J gene TRBJ1-1; 9 bases map to TRBD1. The germline gives CDR1 SGHTA, CDR2 FQGTGA. This CDR3 contains 16 residues. The trim removed 3 bases at V and 4 bases at J, leaving 9 bases unmatched. The CDR3 bases are TGTGCCAGCAGCTTCCAACAGGGGGCCGGGGGCACTGAAGCTTTCTTT. The encoded protein is CASSFQQGAGGTEAFF. Full variable domain (outside the CDR3, taken from reference TRBV7-3 and TRBJ1-1): GAGVSQTPSNKVTEKGKYVELRCDPISGHTALYWYRQSLGQGPEFLIYFQGTGAADDSGLPNDRFFAVRPEGSVSTLKIQRTERGDSAVYLCASSFQQGAGGTEAFFGQGTRLTVV.

This clonotype was counted between two and nine times. V gene TRBV29-1 combines with J gene TRBJ1-1; TRBD1 matches 10 bases. The CDR3 totals 15 residues. Germline V gives CDR1 SQVTM, CDR2 ANQGSEA. J lost 3 bases, V lost 6 bases, and 10 bases had no gene match. CDR3 DNA: TGCAGCGTATCCGACAGGGGGCGATCCGACACTGAAGCTTTCTTT. This gives the protein CSVSDRGRSDTEAFF.

This chain uses TRBV7-9 with TRBJ2-7; D is possibly TRBD1 (5 bases). V lost 1 base and J 6 bases, leaving 16 bases between the germline ends. This CDR3 is 15 amino acids long. Per germline, CDR1 SEHNR and CDR2 FQNEAQ (reference sequence). The CDR3 nucleotides are TGTGCCAGCAGCTTAGTGCCTGCCAGGGTATCCGAGCAGTACTTC. Translating gives CASSLVPARVSEQYF.

This clonotype was observed a few times. This chain uses TRBV12-3 or TRBV12-4 with TRBJ2-7; D may match TRBD1 or TRBD2 (5 bases each). The CDR3 has 15 amino acids. Between the trimmed V and J ends, which lost 4 bases and 9 bases, there was a span of 22 bases. The CDR3 DNA is TGTGCCAGCAGTTCTAGAGGCCGTACCCGGGGCGCGCAGTACTTC. Translated: CASSSRGRTRGAQYF.

The chain uses TRBV7-2 and TRBJ2-5; D gene unclear. CDR1 is SGHTA and CDR2 is FQGNSA in the germline V gene. The CDR3 runs to 12 residues. V lost 1 base and J lost 5, with 5 bases in between. The CDR3: CASSLVLETQYF. CDR3 in DNA: TGTGCCAGCAGCTTAGTTCTGGAGACCCAGTACTTC.

This clonotype was counted ten times or more. The chain joins TRBV7-9 to TRBJ2-1; no definite D call. Between the trimmed V and J ends, which lost 5 bases and 4 bases, there was a span of 9 bases. Germline loops: CDR1 SEHNR, CDR2 FQNEAQ (reference sequence). The CDR3 extends over 13 amino acids. CDR3 in amino acids: CASSAIGYNEQFF. The CDR3 DNA sequence: TGTGCCAGCAGCGCAATCGGATACAATGAGCAGTTCTTC. Based on the CDR3 plus reference TRBV7-9 and TRBJ2-1, the full variable domain is DTGVSQNPRHKITKRGQNVTFRCDPISEHNRLYWYRQTLGQGPEFLTYFQNEAQLEKSRLLSDRFSAERPKGSFSTLEIQRTEQGDSAMYLCASSAIGYNEQFFGPGTRLTVL.

This clonotype showed up just a few times. This chain joins TRBV7-9 and TRBJ2-2, with 11 nucleotides matching TRBD2. V lost 5 bases and J lost 8; bases outside the gene matches: 7. The CDR3 totals 15 residues. Looked up from germline, CDR1 is SEHNR and CDR2 is FQNEAQ (reference sequence). The CDR3 nucleotides read TGTGCCAGCAGCACAATGGGGACTAGCGGAGGGGAGCTGTTTTTT. Protein sequence: CASSTMGTSGGELFF.

This clonotype was seen a handful of times. The gene calls are TRBV7-9 and TRBJ2-2, with D tentatively TRBD2 (6 bases). Germline CDR1 and CDR2: SEHNR and FQNEAQ (reference sequence). The CDR3 covers 15 residues. Trimming stripped 3 bases from V and 7 bases from J, with 15 bases between. DNA of the CDR3: TGTGCCAGCAGCTTCGTTGGGGGGTCTGGCGGGGAGCTGTTTTTT. It codes for CASSFVGGSGGELFF.

The rearrangement uses TRBV5-8 and TRBJ1-1; unclear D gene. The CDR3 runs 15 residues. In germline, CDR1 is SGHTS, CDR2 YDEGEE. Trimming took off 3 bases at V and 0 bases at J, with 12 bases between the two ends. The CDR3 reads CASSSWTRVNTEAFF. In nucleotides, the CDR3 is TGTGCCAGCAGCTCCTGGACGAGGGTGAACACTGAAGCTTTCTTT.

The chain employs TRBV30 and TRBJ1-2; tentative D call: TRBD1 (5 bases). In germline, CDR1 is GTSNPN, CDR2 SVGIG (reference sequence). There are 15 residues in the CDR3. V shed 8 bases and J shed 2 bases, with 21 bases lying between them. Here the CDR3 DNA reads TGTGCCAGCAGACCTGGACACGGTGGCAACTATGGCTACACCTTC. It specifies CASRPGHGGNYGYTF.

Only a few counts were recorded for this clonotype. The genes are TRBV29-1 and TRBJ1-2; D ambiguous. CDR3 size: 14 residues. Looked up from germline, CDR1 is SQVTM and CDR2 is ANQGSEA. V gave up 2 bases and J gave up 8 bases, with 18 bases separating them. CDR3 residues: CSVERGTRNGGYTF. In nucleotides, the CDR3 is TGCAGCGTTGAACGGGGAACTAGGAATGGGGGCTACACCTTC. Combining the CDR3 with reference TRBV29-1 and TRBJ1-2 gives the whole variable domain SAVISQKPSRDICQRGTSLTIQCQVDSQVTMMFWYRQQPGQSLTLIATANQGSEATYESGFVIDKFPISRPNLTFSTLTVSNMSPEDSSIYLCSVERGTRNGGYTFGSGTRLTVV.

This clonotype has at least ten counts. This chain joins TRBV29-1 and TRBJ2-7; D gene ambiguous. This CDR3 contains 12 residues. V shed 0 bases and J shed 5 bases, with 8 bases lying between them. CDR1 and CDR2 (germline): SQVTM, ANQGSEA. The CDR3 spells CSVEDGRDEQYF. The CDR3 DNA reads TGCAGCGTTGAAGACGGGCGAGACGAGCAGTACTTC.

The chain recombines TRBV7-9 with TRBJ1-1; D is unresolved. Trimming took off 4 bases at V and 2 bases at J, with 17 bases between the two ends. Germline V gene data show CDR1 as SEHNR and CDR2 as FQNEAQ (reference sequence). The CDR3 is 16 residues long. DNA for the CDR3: TGTGCCAGCAGCTCGCCGGAGGGAGTTCCAAACACTGAAGCTTTCTTT. This encodes CASSSPEGVPNTEAFF.

Only a few counts were recorded for this clonotype. The chain recombines TRBV12-3 or TRBV12-4 with TRBJ1-1; D is perhaps TRBD1 (6 bases). The CDR3 contains 12 residues. V lost 4 bases, J lost 6 bases, and 9 bases lay in between. The CDR3 sequence is CASSSGDAEAFF. The DNA of the CDR3 is TGTGCCAGCAGTTCAGGGGATGCTGAAGCTTTCTTT.

The chain links TRBV13 to TRBJ1-5; 11 bases map to TRBD1. J gave up 4 bases and V 5 bases, and 4 bases lay outside the gene matches. The CDR3 contains 15 residues. Germline V gene data show CDR1 as PRHDT and CDR2 as FYEKMQ (reference sequence). The CDR3 DNA reads TGTGCCAGCAGCCAAGGACAGGGGGCGAATCAGCCCCAGCATTTT. This encodes CASSQGQGANQPQHF.

This clonotype appeared a few times. The CDR3 protein is CATSDLSGNTGELFF. The CDR3 DNA sequence: TGTGCCACCAGTGATTTGTCTGGTAATACCGGGGAGCTGTTTTTT. The genes are TRBV24-1 and TRBJ2-2; D gene ambiguous. The ends were cut back, 0 bases at V and 5 bases at J, with 9 bases in the middle. This CDR3 comprises 15 residues. In germline, CDR1 is KGHDR, CDR2 SFDVKD.

J is TRBJ2-3 and V is TRBV7-2; TRBD2 might be the D (6 bases). CDR1 and CDR2 from the germline V gene are SGHTA and FQGNSA. V was pared by 5 bases and J by 8 bases, with 17 bases between. The CDR3 loop spans 14 amino acids. The CDR3 DNA reads TGTGCCAGCAGCCCGCGGGACTCGCAGGGTACGCAGTATTTT. It specifies CASSPRDSQGTQYF.